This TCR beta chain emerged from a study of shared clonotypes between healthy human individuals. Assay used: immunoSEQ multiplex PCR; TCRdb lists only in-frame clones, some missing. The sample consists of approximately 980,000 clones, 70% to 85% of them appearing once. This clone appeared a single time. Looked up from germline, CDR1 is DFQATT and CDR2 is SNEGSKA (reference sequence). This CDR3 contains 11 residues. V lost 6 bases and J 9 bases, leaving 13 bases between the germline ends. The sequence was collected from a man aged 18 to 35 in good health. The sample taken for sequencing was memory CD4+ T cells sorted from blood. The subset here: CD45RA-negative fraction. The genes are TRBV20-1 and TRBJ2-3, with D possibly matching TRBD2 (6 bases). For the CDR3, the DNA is TGCAGTGCACGACTAGAGGACACGCAGTATTTT. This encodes CSARLEDTQYF.